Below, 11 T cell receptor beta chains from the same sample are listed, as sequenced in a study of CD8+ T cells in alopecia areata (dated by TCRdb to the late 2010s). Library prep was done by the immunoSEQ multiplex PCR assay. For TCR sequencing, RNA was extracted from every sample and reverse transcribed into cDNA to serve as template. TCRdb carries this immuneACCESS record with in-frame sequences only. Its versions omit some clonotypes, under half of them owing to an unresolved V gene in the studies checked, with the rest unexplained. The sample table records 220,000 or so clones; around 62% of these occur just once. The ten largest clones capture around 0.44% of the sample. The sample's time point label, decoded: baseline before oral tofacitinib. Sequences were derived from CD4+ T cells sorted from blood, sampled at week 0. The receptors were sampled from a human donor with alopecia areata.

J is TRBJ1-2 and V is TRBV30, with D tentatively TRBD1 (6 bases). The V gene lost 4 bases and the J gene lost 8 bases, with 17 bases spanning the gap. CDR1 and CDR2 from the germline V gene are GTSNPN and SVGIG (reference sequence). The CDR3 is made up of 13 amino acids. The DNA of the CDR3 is TGTGCCTGGATTACGACAGGTATTGGAGGCTACACCTTC. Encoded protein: CAWITTGIGGYTF.

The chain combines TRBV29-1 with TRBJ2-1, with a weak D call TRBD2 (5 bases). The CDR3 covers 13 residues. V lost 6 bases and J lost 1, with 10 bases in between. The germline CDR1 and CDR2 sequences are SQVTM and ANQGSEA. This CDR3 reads CSVGEASYNEQFF. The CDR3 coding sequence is TGCAGCGTGGGAGAGGCTTCCTACAATGAGCAGTTCTTC.

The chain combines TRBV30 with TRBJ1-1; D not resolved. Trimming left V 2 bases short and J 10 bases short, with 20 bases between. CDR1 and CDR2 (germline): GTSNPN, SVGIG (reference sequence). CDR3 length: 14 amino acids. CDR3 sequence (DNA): TGTGCCTGGAGTTCGGGTTACGCCGTCTTAGGAGCTTTCTTT. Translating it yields CAWSSGYAVLGAFF. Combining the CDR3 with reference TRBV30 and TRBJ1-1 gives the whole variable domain SQTIHQWPATLVQPVGSPLSLECTVEGTSNPNLYWYRQAAGRGLQLLFYSVGIGQISSEVPQNLSASRPQDRQFILSSKKLLLSDSGFYLCAWSSGYAVLGAFFGQGTRLTVV.

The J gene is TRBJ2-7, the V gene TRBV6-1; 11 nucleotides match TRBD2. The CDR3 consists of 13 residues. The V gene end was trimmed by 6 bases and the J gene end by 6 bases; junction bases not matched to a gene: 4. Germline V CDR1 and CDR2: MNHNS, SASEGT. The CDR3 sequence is CASSLGLAGEQYF. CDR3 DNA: TGTGCCAGCAGCCTCGGACTAGCGGGCGAGCAGTACTTC.

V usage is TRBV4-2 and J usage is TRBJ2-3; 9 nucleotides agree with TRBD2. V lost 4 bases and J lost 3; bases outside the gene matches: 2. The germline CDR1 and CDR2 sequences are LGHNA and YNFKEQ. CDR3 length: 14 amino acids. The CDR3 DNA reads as TGTGCCAGCAGCCTGGGACTAGCTACAGATACGCAGTATTTT. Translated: CASSLGLATDTQYF.

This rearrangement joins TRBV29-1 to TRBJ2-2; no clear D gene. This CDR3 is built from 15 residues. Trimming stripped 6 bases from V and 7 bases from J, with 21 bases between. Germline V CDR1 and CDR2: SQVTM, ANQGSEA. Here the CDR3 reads CSVATWELRDGELFF. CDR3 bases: TGCAGCGTGGCGACTTGGGAACTAAGAGACGGGGAGCTGTTTTTT.

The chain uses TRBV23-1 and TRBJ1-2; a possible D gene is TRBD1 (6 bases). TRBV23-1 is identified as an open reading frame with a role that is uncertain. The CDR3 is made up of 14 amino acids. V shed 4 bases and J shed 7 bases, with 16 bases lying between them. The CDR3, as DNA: TGCGCCAGCAGTCGTCGGGGGGGCCATGGTGGCTACACCTTC. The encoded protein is CASSRRGGHGGYTF.

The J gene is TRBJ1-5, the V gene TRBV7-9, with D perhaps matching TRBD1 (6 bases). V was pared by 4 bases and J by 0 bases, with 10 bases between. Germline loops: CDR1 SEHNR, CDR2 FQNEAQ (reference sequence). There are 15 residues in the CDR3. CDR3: CASSSGQNSNQPQHF. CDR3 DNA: TGTGCCAGCAGCTCCGGACAGAATAGCAATCAGCCCCAGCATTTT.

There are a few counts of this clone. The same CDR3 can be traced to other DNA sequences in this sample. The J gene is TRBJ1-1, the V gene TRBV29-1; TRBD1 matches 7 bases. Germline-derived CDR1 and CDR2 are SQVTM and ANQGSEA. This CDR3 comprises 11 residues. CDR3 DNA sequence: TGCAGTCAGGGGGTAGGAACTGAAGCTTTCTTT. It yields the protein CSQGVGTEAFF.

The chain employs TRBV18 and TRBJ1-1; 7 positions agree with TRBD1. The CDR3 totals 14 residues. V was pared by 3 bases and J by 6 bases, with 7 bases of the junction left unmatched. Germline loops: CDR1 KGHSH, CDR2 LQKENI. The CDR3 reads CASSPSGGGPEAFF. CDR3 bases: TGTGCCAGCTCACCCTCTGGAGGGGGCCCTGAAGCTTTCTTT.

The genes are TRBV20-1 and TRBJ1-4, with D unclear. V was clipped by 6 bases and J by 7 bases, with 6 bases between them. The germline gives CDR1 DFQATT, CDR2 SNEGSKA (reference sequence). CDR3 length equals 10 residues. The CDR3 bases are TGCAGTGCCCTGAGTGAAAAACTGTTTTTT. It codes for CSALSEKLFF.